This T cell receptor beta chain was sequenced for a study of T cells in Graves' hyperthyroidism and ophthalmopathy. General observations from the study: Patients with ophthalmopathy were separated from those with stable hyperthyroidism by a 13 V-J model.

Amplification yielded TCR beta CDR3 regions, with RNA transcripts as the source. A first-round RT-PCR of the TCR CDR3 used the HTBI primer set. TCRdb re-derived calls from the multiplex PCR reads in MiXCR, one entry per CDR3 protein. The profile covers some 600,000 distinct CDR3 sequences, with over 11% appearing a single time and 5.8% taken by the ten largest. As concerns this clonotype: The antigen remains undetermined.

Exclusions: uncontrolled infection, other autoimmune disease, pregnancy, lactation. Predating any ophthalmopathy symptoms, the blood sample was taken at first hyperthyroidism diagnosis. The CDR3 has 11 residues. CDR1 and CDR2 from the germline V gene are GTSNPN and SVGIG (reference sequence). The V end lost 4 bases, the J end lost 1 base, and 4 bases lay between the germline ends. The chain combines TRBV30 with TRBJ1-1, with D unresolved. This receptor was taken from a woman aged 25 to 39 with Graves' hyperthyroidism that later progressed to Graves' ophthalmopathy. Sequenced material: blood. CDR3 region: CAWKGNTEAFF. In DNA, the CDR3 is TGTGCCTGGAAAGGGAACACTGAAGCTTTCTTT.